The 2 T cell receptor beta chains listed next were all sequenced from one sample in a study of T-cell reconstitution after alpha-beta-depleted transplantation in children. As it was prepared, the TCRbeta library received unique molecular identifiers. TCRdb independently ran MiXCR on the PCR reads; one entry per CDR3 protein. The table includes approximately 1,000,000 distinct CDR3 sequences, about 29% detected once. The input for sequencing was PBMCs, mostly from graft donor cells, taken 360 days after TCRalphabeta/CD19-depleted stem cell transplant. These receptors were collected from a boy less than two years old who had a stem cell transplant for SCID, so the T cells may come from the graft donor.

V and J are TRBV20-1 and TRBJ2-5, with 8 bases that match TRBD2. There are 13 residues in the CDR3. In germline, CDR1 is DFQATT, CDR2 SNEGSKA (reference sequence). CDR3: CSHQRGPQETQYF. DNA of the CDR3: TGCAGCCACCAGCGGGGGCCCCAAGAGACCCAGTACTTC.

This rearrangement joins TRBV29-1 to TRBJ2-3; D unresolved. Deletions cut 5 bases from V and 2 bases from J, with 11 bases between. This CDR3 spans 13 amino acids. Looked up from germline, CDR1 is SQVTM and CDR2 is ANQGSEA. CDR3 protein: CSVLYLNTDTQYF. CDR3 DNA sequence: TGCAGCGTTCTGTACCTAAACACAGATACGCAGTATTTT.